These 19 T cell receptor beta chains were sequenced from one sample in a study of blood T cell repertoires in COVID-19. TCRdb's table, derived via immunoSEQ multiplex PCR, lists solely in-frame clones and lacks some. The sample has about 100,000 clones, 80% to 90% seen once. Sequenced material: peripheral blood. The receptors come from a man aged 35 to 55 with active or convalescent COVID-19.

The CDR3 spells CASLNRALNEKLFF. The CDR3, as DNA: TGTGCCAGCCTAAACAGAGCTCTTAATGAAAAACTGTTTTTT. V gene TRBV6-6 combines with J gene TRBJ1-4; no reliable D call. Germline CDR1 is MNHNY and CDR2 is SVGAGI (reference sequence). The CDR3 runs 14 residues. Trimming stripped 8 bases from V and 4 bases from J, with 14 bases between.

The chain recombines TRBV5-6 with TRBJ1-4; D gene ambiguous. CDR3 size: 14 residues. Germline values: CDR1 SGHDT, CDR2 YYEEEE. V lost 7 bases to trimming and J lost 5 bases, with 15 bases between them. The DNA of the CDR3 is TGTGCCAGCGCCCCCAGACACCTAAATGAAAAACTGTTTTTT. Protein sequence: CASAPRHLNEKLFF. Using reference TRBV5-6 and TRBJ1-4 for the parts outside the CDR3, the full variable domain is DAGVTQSPTHLIKTRGQQVTLRCSPKSGHDTVSWYQQALGQGPQFIFQYYEEEERQRGNFPDRFSGHQFPNYSSELNVNALLLGDSALYLCASAPRHLNEKLFFGSGTQLSVL.

The CDR3: CASTWGQGVGETQYF. The DNA for the CDR3 is TGTGCCAGCACCTGGGGACAGGGGGTTGGAGAGACCCAGTACTTC. The chain joins TRBV6-5 to TRBJ2-5; 11 bases match TRBD1. This CDR3 is 15 amino acids long. The V gene end was trimmed by 7 bases and the J gene end by 4 bases; junction bases not matched to a gene: 8. Germline V gives CDR1 MNHEY, CDR2 SVGAGI.

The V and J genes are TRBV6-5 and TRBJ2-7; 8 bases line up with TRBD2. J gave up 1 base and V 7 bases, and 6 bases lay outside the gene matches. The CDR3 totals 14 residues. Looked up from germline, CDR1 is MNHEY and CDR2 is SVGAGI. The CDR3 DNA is TGTGCCAGCACCCCGATAGCGGGATCCTACGAGCAGTACTTC. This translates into CASTPIAGSYEQYF.

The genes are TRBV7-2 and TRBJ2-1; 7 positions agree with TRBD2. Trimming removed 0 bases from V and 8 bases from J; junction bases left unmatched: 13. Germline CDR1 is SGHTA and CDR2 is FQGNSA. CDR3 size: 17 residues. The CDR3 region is CASSLAVRAGVRDEQFF. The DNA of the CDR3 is TGTGCCAGCAGCTTAGCTGTCCGGGCGGGAGTAAGGGATGAGCAGTTCTTC.

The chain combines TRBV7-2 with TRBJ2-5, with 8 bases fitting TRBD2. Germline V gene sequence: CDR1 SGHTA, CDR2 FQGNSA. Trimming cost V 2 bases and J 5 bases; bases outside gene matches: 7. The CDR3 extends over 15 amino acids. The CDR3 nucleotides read TGTGCCAGCAGCTTAAGAGCGGGGGCGGGGGAGACCCAGTACTTC. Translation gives CASSLRAGAGETQYF.

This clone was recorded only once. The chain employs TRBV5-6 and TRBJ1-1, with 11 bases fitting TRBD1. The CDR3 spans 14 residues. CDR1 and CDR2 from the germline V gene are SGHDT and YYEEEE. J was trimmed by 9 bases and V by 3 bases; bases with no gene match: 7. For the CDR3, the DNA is TGTGCCAGCAGCTCTTGGACAGGGGGCGGAAAAGCTTTCTTT. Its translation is CASSSWTGGGKAFF.

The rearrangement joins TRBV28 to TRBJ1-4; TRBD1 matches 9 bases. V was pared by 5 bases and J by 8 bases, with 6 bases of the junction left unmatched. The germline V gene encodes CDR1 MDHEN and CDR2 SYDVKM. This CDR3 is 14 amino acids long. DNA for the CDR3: TGTGCCAGCAGTACGACAGGGGGAGGAGAAAAACTGTTTTTT. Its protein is CASSTTGGGEKLFF.

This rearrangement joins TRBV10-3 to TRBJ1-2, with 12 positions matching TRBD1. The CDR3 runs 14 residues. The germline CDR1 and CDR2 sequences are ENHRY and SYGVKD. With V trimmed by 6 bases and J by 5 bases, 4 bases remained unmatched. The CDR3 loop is CAIRPGQGAYGYTF. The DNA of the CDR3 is TGTGCCATCAGACCGGGACAGGGGGCGTATGGCTACACCTTC.

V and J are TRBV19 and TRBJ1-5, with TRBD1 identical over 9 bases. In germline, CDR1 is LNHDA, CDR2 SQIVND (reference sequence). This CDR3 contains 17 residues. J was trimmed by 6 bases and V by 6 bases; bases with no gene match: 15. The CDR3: CASRDRGLALQGQPQHF. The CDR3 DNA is TGTGCCAGTAGAGACAGGGGGTTGGCGCTTCAAGGTCAGCCCCAGCATTTT.

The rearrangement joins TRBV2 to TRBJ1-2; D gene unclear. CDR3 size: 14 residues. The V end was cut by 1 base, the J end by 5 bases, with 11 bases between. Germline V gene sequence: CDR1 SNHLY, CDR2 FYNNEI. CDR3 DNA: TGTGCCAGCAGTGAAGATGCGCCTTTTTATGGCTACACCTTC. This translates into CASSEDAPFYGYTF.

The DNA for the CDR3 is TGTGCCAGCCCCGAGCCAGCGGCATCGCAAAAGTACTTC. Protein sequence: CASPEPAASQKYF. The chain joins TRBV18 to TRBJ2-7, with D possibly being TRBD2 (5 bases). CDR1 and CDR2 (germline): KGHSH, LQKENI. The germline V and J ends were trimmed by 8 bases and 11 bases, with 22 bases remaining between them. This CDR3 has 13 amino acids.

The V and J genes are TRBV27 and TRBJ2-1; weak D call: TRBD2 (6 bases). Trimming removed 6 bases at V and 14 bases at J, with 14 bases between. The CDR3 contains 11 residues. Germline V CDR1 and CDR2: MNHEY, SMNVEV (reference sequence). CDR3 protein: CASSLSGSKFF. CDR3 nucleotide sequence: TGTGCCAGCAGCCTTAGCGGAAGCAAGTTCTTC.

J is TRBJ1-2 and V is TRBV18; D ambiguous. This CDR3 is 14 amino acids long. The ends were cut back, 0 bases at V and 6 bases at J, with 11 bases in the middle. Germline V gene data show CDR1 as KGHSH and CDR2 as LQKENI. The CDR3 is CASSPPQTLHGYTF. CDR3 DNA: TGTGCCAGCTCACCACCCCAAACCCTACATGGCTACACCTTC.

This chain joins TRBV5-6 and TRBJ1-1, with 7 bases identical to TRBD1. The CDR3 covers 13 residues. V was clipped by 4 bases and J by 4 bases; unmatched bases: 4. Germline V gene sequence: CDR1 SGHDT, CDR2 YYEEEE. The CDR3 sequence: CASSLGQITEAFF. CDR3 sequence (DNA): TGTGCCAGCAGCCTGGGACAGATCACTGAAGCTTTCTTT.

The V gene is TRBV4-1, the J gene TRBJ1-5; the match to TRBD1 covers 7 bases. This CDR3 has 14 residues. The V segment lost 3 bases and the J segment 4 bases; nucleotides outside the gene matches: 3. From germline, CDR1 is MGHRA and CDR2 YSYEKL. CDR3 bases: TGCGCCAGCAGCCATAGCAGGGGGAATCAGCCCCAGCATTTT. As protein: CASSHSRGNQPQHF.

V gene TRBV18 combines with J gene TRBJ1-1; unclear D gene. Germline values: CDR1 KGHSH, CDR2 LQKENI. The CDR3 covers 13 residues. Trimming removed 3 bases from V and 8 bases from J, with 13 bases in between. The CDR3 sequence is CASSPDLEVEAFF. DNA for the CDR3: TGTGCCAGCTCACCGGATCTTGAGGTCGAAGCTTTCTTT.

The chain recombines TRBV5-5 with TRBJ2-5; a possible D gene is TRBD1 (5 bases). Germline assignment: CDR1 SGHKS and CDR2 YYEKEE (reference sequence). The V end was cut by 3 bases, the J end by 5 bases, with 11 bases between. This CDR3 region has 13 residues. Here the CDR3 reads CASSSRVGETQYF. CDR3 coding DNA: TGTGCCAGCAGCTCCAGGGTAGGGGAGACCCAGTACTTC.

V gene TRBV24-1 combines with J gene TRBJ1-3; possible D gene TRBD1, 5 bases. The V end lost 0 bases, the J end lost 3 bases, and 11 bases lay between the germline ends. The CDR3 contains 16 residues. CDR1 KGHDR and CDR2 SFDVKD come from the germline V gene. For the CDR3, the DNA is TGTGCCACCAGTGATTTGAGGGGTACGGTTGGAAACACCATATATTTT. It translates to CATSDLRGTVGNTIYF.